This TCR beta chain was identified in a study of tissue T cells after allogeneic stem cell transplantation (dated by TCRdb to between 2021 and 2023). Some background on the complete study: If a tissue had multiple samples, a pathologist reviewed H&E sections so that samples with histologically apparent lymphocytes got priority for sequencing. The study profiled TCR beta repertoires in many tissues obtained from research autopsies of patients with and without GVHD, and also in mouse models of GVHD. On the human side, the study was prospective and observational, with no blinding or randomization.

The protocol used for the library was the immunoSEQ multiplex PCR assay. Adaptive Biotechnologies performed the TCRbeta CDR3 sequencing at survey depth and reported CDR3 sequences, V/J genes, productive frequency and template counts. TCR beta CDR3 regions were amplified from genomic DNA rather than RNA. In the paper's pipeline: Pairwise repertoire overlap between tissues was quantified with Jensen-Shannon divergence, where 1 means complete divergence and 0 identical. Tissues were clustered by single-linkage agglomerative hierarchical clustering of pairwise JSD values, and the clustering results were displayed as dendrograms. GLIPH2 was run on all patient samples with simulation_depth 1000, kmer_min_depth 3, cdr3_length_cutoff 8, keeping groups with more than two unique CDR3s. A standardized tissue-overlap score extrapolated Jaccard GLIPH-group overlap across patients to a standard repertoire size of 1000 clones. Linear mixed-effect models, with tissue included as a fixed effect and individual included as a random effect, were used to assess associations of diversity with clinical or experimental variables. TCRdb limited this immuneACCESS table to in-frame rearrangements with V and J called. A share of clones is missing; checked studies link under half to unresolved V genes, and the rest is unexplained. The V and J calls and clone size are taken from that table; D and trimming were inferred from the DNA. The table for this sample lists some 3,500 clones; approximately 70% of them were counted only once. The ten largest account for roughly 16% of the sample.

V lost 0 bases and J lost 6 bases; the stretch between them is 15 bases long. The CDR3 has 15 amino acids, counting the end cysteine and phenylalanine. The retained sequence is limited to the CDR3, 45 bases, with the frame set at the first base. CDR1 and CDR2 are drawn from the germline V gene: KGHSH, LQKENI. Overall results and qualifications from the work: Which tissue TCRs were alloreactive or antigen-specific was not determined in the study, and some of the clones might have been host cells that persisted. Blood samples were not available from the non-GVHD comparator patients. Within patients, how anatomically similar tissues were was a major factor shaping TCR repertoire composition, regardless of disease or transplant status. In both patients and mice, T cells from blood and spleen picked up only a limited part of the TCR repertoire that was detected in tissues. Few T cell clones were found to be shared across patients, but shared repertoire signatures across patients were revealed in a tissue-specific fashion by motif-based clustering. Sampling depth was acknowledged as a limitation, and the patient cohort was both small and clinically heterogeneous.

Interpreted using the paper, the time point label stands for: human tissue collected at research (rapid) autopsy. Three non-HCT comparator patients with other cancers, who had at least five GI tract samples and no known GI disease at death, were retrospectively selected. After a median post-mortem interval of about 9.1 hours, autopsy tissues were collected, including GI sites from esophagus to rectum, liver, skin, and lymphoid organs such as spleen. Autopsy specimens were bisected, with one portion flash-frozen in liquid nitrogen and the remainder formalin-fixed, and GI outer muscle layers were removed. Genomic DNA was extracted from frozen tissues using the Mag-Bind Blood & Tissue DNA HDQ 96 Kit on a Chemagic 360 or the DNeasy Blood & Tissue Kit. Extracted DNA was further purified with the Genomic DNA Clean & Concentrator-25 kit because of concern about red blood cell contamination. Judged by its sample share, this clone qualifies as large (0.1 to 1%). No cognate antigen has been identified for it. The record has no base qualities; no much larger clone is one base away.

The sequencing here drew on tissue from the right colon, taken at autopsy. Recombination linked TRBV18 to TRBJ2-7; there is no confident call for the D gene. This TCR was sampled from a male donor at least 60 years old with lung cancer. CDR3 loop: CASSPPSRGTGEQYF. Read as DNA, the sequence is TGTGCCAGCTCACCACCGTCGCGCGGAACCGGCGAGCAGTACTTC.